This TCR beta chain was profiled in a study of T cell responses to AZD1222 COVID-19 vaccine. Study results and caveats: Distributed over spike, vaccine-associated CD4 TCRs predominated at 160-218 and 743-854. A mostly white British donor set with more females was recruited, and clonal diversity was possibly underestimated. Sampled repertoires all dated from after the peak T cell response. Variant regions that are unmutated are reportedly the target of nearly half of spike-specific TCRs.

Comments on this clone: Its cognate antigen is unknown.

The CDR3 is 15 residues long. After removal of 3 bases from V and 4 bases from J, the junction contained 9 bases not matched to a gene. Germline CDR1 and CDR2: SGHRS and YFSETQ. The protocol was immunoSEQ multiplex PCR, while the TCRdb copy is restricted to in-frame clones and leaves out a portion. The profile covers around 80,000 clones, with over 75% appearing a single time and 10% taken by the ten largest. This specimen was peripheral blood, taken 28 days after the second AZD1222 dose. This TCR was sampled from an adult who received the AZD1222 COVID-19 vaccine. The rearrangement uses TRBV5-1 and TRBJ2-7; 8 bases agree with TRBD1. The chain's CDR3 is CASSSDGQGFYEQYF. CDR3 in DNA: TGCGCCAGCAGCTCGGACGGACAGGGATTTTACGAGCAGTACTTC.